This entry lists 19 T cell receptor beta chains sequenced from one sample in a study of shared clonotypes between healthy human individuals. Only CD45RO-negative cells positively selected for CCR7 counted as naive CD8 cells, so terminally differentiated effector memory CD45RA+ cells were excluded. Generated by immunoSEQ multiplex PCR, the TCRdb table keeps only in-frame clones and is missing some. Of some 1,900,000 clones listed, 85% to 95% were seen once; the top ten hold 0.95% to 1.5%. The sample was naive CD8+ T cells sorted from blood. Receptors originate from a man between 18 and 35 years old in good health.

V is TRBV11-3 and J is TRBJ2-1; 8 bases map to TRBD2. This CDR3 region has 17 residues. In germline, CDR1 is SGHNT, CDR2 YENEEA. V dropped 4 bases and J dropped 5; count of bases not matched to a gene: 13. The CDR3 bases are TGTGCCAGCAGCTACAGCGGAGCGGGAGCCGTACACAATGAGCAGTTCTTC. Translating it yields CASSYSGAGAVHNEQFF.

This clone has a single count. The V and J genes are TRBV7-9 and TRBJ2-7; D assignment may be TRBD1 or TRBD2 (5 bases each). CDR1 SEHNR and CDR2 FQNEAQ come from the germline V gene (reference sequence). V was trimmed by 5 bases and J by 4 bases, leaving 12 bases between them. The CDR3 sequence is 13 residues long. CDR3 sequence (DNA): TGTGCCAGCAGCCTCAAGTGGGGGTACGAGCAGTACTTC. It encodes CASSLKWGYEQYF.

The chain links TRBV6-1 to TRBJ1-5, with D possibly TRBD1 on 5 matching bases. CDR1 is MNHNS, CDR2 SASEGT, per germline. The CDR3 spans 15 residues. The V end lost 7 bases, the J end lost 13 bases, and 26 bases lay between the germline ends. Here the CDR3 DNA reads TGTGCCAGCAACCCATTGAGATACGGTCTGGGGGTTCAGCATTTT. Translating it yields CASNPLRYGLGVQHF.

With respect to this clone: The sample carries other DNA sequences with the same CDR3. This sequence joins TRBV27 and TRBJ2-7; 7 bases are shared with TRBD2. Germline V CDR1 and CDR2: MNHEY, SMNVEV (reference sequence). V was clipped by 3 bases and J by 0 bases; unmatched bases: 2. This CDR3 is built from 14 residues. The CDR3 loop is CASSLAGDSYEQYF. The CDR3 DNA reads TGTGCCAGCAGTTTGGCGGGAGACTCCTACGAGCAGTACTTC.

The chain recombines TRBV29-1 with TRBJ2-6; D call uncertain. CDR3 length equals 12 residues. V lost 3 bases, J lost 4 bases, and 4 bases lay in between. Germline assignment: CDR1 SQVTM and CDR2 ANQGSEA. The CDR3 coding sequence is TGCAGCGTTGAGGAGGGGGCCAACGTCCTGACTTTC. Protein: CSVEEGANVLTF.

The rearrangement joins TRBV5-6 to TRBJ1-2; TRBD1 agrees at 9 bases. The V segment lost 5 bases and the J segment 4 bases; nucleotides outside the gene matches: 6. Germline-derived CDR1 and CDR2 are SGHDT and YYEEEE. CDR3 length: 14 residues. The DNA for the CDR3 is TGTGCCAGCAGGGGACAGGGATGGAGCTATGGCTACACCTTC. Protein sequence: CASRGQGWSYGYTF. Full variable domain (outside the CDR3, taken from reference TRBV5-6 and TRBJ1-2): DAGVTQSPTHLIKTRGQQVTLRCSPKSGHDTVSWYQQALGQGPQFIFQYYEEEERQRGNFPDRFSGHQFPNYSSELNVNALLLGDSALYLCASRGQGWSYGYTFGSGTRLTVV.

The CDR3 bases are TGTGCCAGCAGTGAAGCGGGGGGAAGTGATCAGCCCCAGCATTTT. This translates into CASSEAGGSDQPQHF. The chain carries TRBV25-1 and TRBJ1-5; perhaps TRBD1 as D (5 bases). The CDR3 spans 15 residues. With 2 bases removed from V and 5 bases from J, the gap between germline ends came to 13 bases. Per the germline V gene, CDR1 is MGHDK and CDR2 is SYGVNS.

Here the CDR3 reads CASSEWDLNPNTIYF. In DNA, the CDR3 is TGTGCCAGCAGTGAATGGGATTTGAACCCAAACACCATATATTTT. The chain uses TRBV6-1 and TRBJ1-3; unclear D gene. Germline CDR1 and CDR2: MNHNS and SASEGT. The CDR3 has 15 amino acids. The ends were cut back, 2 bases at V and 6 bases at J, with 14 bases in the middle.

The V call is TRBV4-2, the J call TRBJ2-7, with TRBD2 matching 14 bases. The CDR3 is 15 residues long. Germline CDR1 and CDR2: LGHNA and YNFKEQ. With V trimmed by 4 bases and J by 4 bases, 3 bases remained unmatched. The CDR3 loop reads CASSPRLAGGYEQYF. DNA of the CDR3: TGTGCCAGCAGCCCCCGACTAGCGGGAGGGTACGAGCAGTACTTC.

V gene TRBV25-1 combines with J gene TRBJ2-5; D assignment may be TRBD1 or TRBD2 (5 bases each). Trimming removed 3 bases at V and 6 bases at J, with 20 bases between. The CDR3 spans 16 residues. Germline V lookup: CDR1 MGHDK, CDR2 SYGVNS. The CDR3 DNA follows: TGTGCCAGCAGTGACGGCTCAGAGGCCGAGGGGCAGACCCAGTACTTC. It translates to CASSDGSEAEGQTQYF.

The J gene is TRBJ1-2, the V gene TRBV27; 7 bases fit TRBD1. The J segment lost 3 bases and the V segment lost 6 bases, leaving 4 bases of the junction unmatched. Germline V gives CDR1 MNHEY, CDR2 SMNVEV (reference sequence). CDR3 length: 13 residues. CDR3: CASSRQGDYGYTF. The CDR3 region has the DNA TGTGCCAGCAGCAGACAGGGTGACTATGGCTACACCTTC.

The chain employs TRBV13 and TRBJ1-3, with 7 nucleotides matching TRBD1. The CDR3 loop spans 14 amino acids. Germline V gene lookup returns CDR1 PRHDT and CDR2 FYEKMQ (reference sequence). The V segment lost 1 base and the J segment 3 bases; nucleotides outside the gene matches: 0. The CDR3 DNA reads TGTGCCAGCAGCTTAGACAGGGGTGGAAACACCATATATTTT. The encoded protein is CASSLDRGGNTIYF.

The chain is built from TRBV19 and TRBJ1-1, with D possibly matching TRBD1 (5 bases). The germline CDR1 and CDR2 sequences are LNHDA and SQIVND (reference sequence). There are 13 residues in the CDR3. The V and J ends lost 7 bases and 1 base respectively, with 10 bases between them. CDR3 region: CASKVGENTEAFF. The CDR3 DNA reads TGTGCCAGTAAGGTAGGGGAGAACACTGAAGCTTTCTTT.

CDR3 in amino acids: CASSSWSANEKLFF. CDR3 DNA: TGTGCCAGCAGTTCATGGTCGGCTAATGAAAAACTGTTTTTT. The chain recombines TRBV28 with TRBJ1-4; D uncertain. V was trimmed by 4 bases and J by 3 bases, leaving 9 bases between them. CDR3 size: 14 residues. Germline CDR1 reads MDHEN; CDR2 reads SYDVKM.

This chain uses TRBV2 with TRBJ1-4, with 8 positions matching TRBD1. Per the germline V gene, CDR1 is SNHLY and CDR2 is FYNNEI. J was trimmed by 8 bases and V by 2 bases; bases with no gene match: 10. CDR3 length equals 16 residues. The CDR3 sequence is CASSEMGSTGEEKLFF. DNA for the CDR3: TGTGCCAGCAGTGAAATGGGGTCGACAGGGGAGGAAAAACTGTTTTTT.

V gene TRBV2 combines with J gene TRBJ2-7; D is tentatively TRBD1 or TRBD2 (7 bases each). Trimming cost V 5 bases and J 4 bases, with 18 bases left between them. The germline CDR1 and CDR2 sequences are SNHLY and FYNNEI. This CDR3 region has 15 residues. CDR3 in amino acids: CASSHPGQGGYEQYF. The DNA for the CDR3 is TGTGCCAGCAGTCACCCCGGGCAGGGGGGGTACGAGCAGTACTTC.

Here the CDR3 reads CASSLLLSGASGYTF. CDR3 nucleotides: TGTGCCAGCAGCTTATTGCTCTCAGGGGCCTCTGGCTACACCTTC. V and J are TRBV11-2 and TRBJ1-2, with D maybe TRBD1 (6 bases). CDR3 size: 15 residues. Between the trimmed V and J ends, which lost 2 bases and 7 bases, there was a span of 17 bases. Germline-derived CDR1 and CDR2 are SGHAT and FQNNGV.

Regarding this clone: Other DNA sequences in the same sample also yield this CDR3. V gene TRBV27 combines with J gene TRBJ2-7, with 10 nucleotides matching TRBD2. The trim removed 1 base at V and 2 bases at J, leaving 5 bases unmatched. CDR3 length equals 16 residues. Per germline, CDR1 MNHEY and CDR2 SMNVEV (reference sequence). The CDR3 DNA reads TGTGCCAGCAGTTTATTGACCAGCGGGAGGGCCTACGAGCAGTACTTC. Translated, it gives CASSLLTSGRAYEQYF.

Comments on this clone: The identical CDR3 is also encoded by other nucleotide sequences in the sample. The chain couples TRBV4-1 to TRBJ2-7; the match to TRBD1 covers 7 bases. The germline gives CDR1 MGHRA, CDR2 YSYEKL. The CDR3 is made up of 15 amino acids. The V segment lost 2 bases and the J segment 3 bases; nucleotides outside the gene matches: 7. CDR3 nucleotide sequence: TGCGCCAGCAGCCAAACGACAGGGTCCGGCTACGAGCAGTACTTC. The encoded protein is CASSQTTGSGYEQYF.